This TCR beta chain stems from a study of vaccination effects on CD4 cells after COVID-19. Study summary: Post-vaccine samples followed the second dose by a median of 72 days. Overall study results and limits: Infection- and vaccine-induced clones contracted markedly late after vaccination.

Antigen-specific CD4+ T cells were expanded with viral peptide pools in the ViraFEST assay before sequencing. Cultured cells yielded isolated CD4+ T cells after less than 11 days. Vaccine administered to participants consisted of two doses of either BNT162b2 or mRNA-1273. Every well got a few million PBMC, which were grown with around 10 IU/ml IL-2 and about 9.2 ug/ml peptides. IL-2 medium supplanted half the medium on days 3 and 7. Libraries were prepared by immunoSEQ multiplex PCR; TCRdb keeps only in-frame clonotypes and omits some of them. The sample lists tens of thousands of clones; roughly 72% were seen once. This clone was seen a single time. Its antigen is unknown. This TCR derives from a human donor who received a COVID-19 vaccine. The sequences come from CD4+ T cells from PBMCs cultured with HCoV-229E spike peptides, collected after COVID-19 vaccination.

CDR3: CASRYPGQGDGYTF. Written as DNA, the CDR3 is TGCGCCAGCAGATACCCGGGACAGGGGGATGGCTACACCTTC. The chain uses TRBV5-1 and TRBJ1-2, with 11 nucleotides matching TRBD1. This CDR3 region has 14 residues. Trimming at V came to 5 bases and at J to 6 bases, leaving 6 bases not matched to a gene. The germline V gene has CDR1 SGHRS and CDR2 YFSETQ. Combining the CDR3 with reference TRBV5-1 and TRBJ1-2 gives the whole variable domain KAGVTQTPRYLIKTRGQQVTLSCSPISGHRSVSWYQQTPGQGLQFLFEYFSETQRNKGNFPGRFSGRQFSNSRSEMNVSTLELGDSALYLCASRYPGQGDGYTFGSGTRLTVV.